Shown below are 7 T cell receptor beta chains from a single sample sequenced in a study of molecular identifiers for immune sequencing clone quantification. TCRdb analysed the PCR reads with MiXCR anew, one entry per CDR3 protein. This table has some 680,000 distinct CDR3 sequences, about 25% appearing once. The sequencing input was naive CD8+ T cells from blood, with Jurkat cell RNA spiked in. Subset defined: FACS-sorted CD8+CD4-CCR7+CD45RA+ naive T cells. These receptors all stem from a human donor in good health. Some libraries in this study had Jurkat cell RNA spiked in.

The gene calls are TRBV10-3 and TRBJ1-3; D not certain. Looked up from germline, CDR1 is ENHRY and CDR2 is SYGVKD. There are 16 residues in the CDR3. Deletions cut 2 bases from V and 0 bases from J, with 11 bases between. The CDR3 DNA reads as TGTGCCATCAGTGAGCCCAGCGTTTTCTCTGGAAACACCATATATTTT. Encoded protein: CAISEPSVFSGNTIYF.

The chain links TRBV4-1 to TRBJ2-7, with D possibly matching TRBD1 (6 bases). Germline lookup yields CDR1 MGHRA and CDR2 YSYEKL. V gave up 0 bases and J gave up 5 bases, with 14 bases separating them. The CDR3 extends over 15 amino acids. The CDR3 sequence: CASSQEYREANEQYF. In DNA, the CDR3 is TGCGCCAGCAGCCAAGAGTACAGGGAAGCCAACGAGCAGTACTTC.

This rearrangement joins TRBV24-1 to TRBJ2-5, with 10 bases matching TRBD1. Per the germline V gene, CDR1 is KGHDR and CDR2 is SFDVKD. The CDR3 has 16 amino acids. J lost 1 base, V lost 3 bases, and 4 bases had no gene match. The CDR3: CATSDQGQGRQETQYF. The DNA for the CDR3 is TGTGCCACCAGTGATCAGGGACAGGGGCGCCAAGAGACCCAGTACTTC.

To note about this clonotype: It may be a read error: a sequence one base away is much more abundant. The final CDR3 position lacks the conserved phenylalanine or tryptophan, pointing to a likely read error. The genes are TRBV5-6 and TRBJ1-1; TRBD1 matches at 8 bases. The CDR3 has 16 amino acids. V shed 0 bases, J shed 5 bases, and the junction held 9 bases outside the gene matches. Germline V gives CDR1 SGHDT, CDR2 YYEEEE. The CDR3 reads CASSLEWTGLGTEAFL. The CDR3 DNA reads TGTGCCAGCAGCTTGGAATGGACAGGGTTGGGTACTGAAGCTTTCCTT.

The chain joins TRBV6-2 or TRBV6-3 to TRBJ2-5; D is unclear. In germline, CDR1 is MNHEY, CDR2 SVGEGT. The CDR3 has 13 residues. V lost 0 bases and J lost 6, with 8 bases in between. In nucleotides, the CDR3 is TGTGCCAGCAGTTACTCGATGATCCAGACCCAGTACTTC. Its protein is CASSYSMIQTQYF.

This clonotype has only a few counts. V is TRBV4-1 and J is TRBJ2-1, with 10 bases identical to TRBD2. Per the germline V gene, CDR1 is MGHRA and CDR2 is YSYEKL. Trimming removed 4 bases from V and 5 bases from J; junction bases left unmatched: 5. The CDR3 consists of 15 residues. CDR3 sequence reads: CASSPRTSGNNEQFF. For the CDR3, the DNA is TGCGCCAGCAGCCCTAGGACTAGCGGCAACAATGAGCAGTTCTTC.

A remark on this clonotype: A much larger clonotype is one base distant, so this may be a read error. The chain employs TRBV3-1 and TRBJ2-2, with a tentative D call TRBD2 (5 bases). This CDR3 spans 13 amino acids. CDR1 is LGHDT, CDR2 YNNKEL, per germline (reference sequence). The CDR3 protein is CASSQTVTGELLF. The CDR3 DNA is TGTGCCAGCAGCCAAACAGTGACCGGGGAGCTGCTTTTT.